Presented here are 9 T cell receptor beta chains from one specimen sequenced in a study of T cells in Graves' hyperthyroidism and ophthalmopathy. Amplification of TCR beta CDR3 regions was performed using RNA transcripts as template. In the first-round RT-PCR of the TCR CDR3, the HTBI primer set was used. One entry per CDR3 protein results from TCRdb running MiXCR on the multiplex PCR reads. Found here are about 560,000 distinct CDR3 sequences, 15% to 20% of them singletons; the top ten hold about 20%. Sample: blood. The source is a woman between 18 and 30 years old with Graves' hyperthyroidism.

This clonotype was observed many times. The V gene is TRBV12-3 or TRBV12-4, the J gene TRBJ1-1, with 11 nucleotides matching TRBD1. CDR3 size: 14 residues. J lost 10 bases, V lost 6 bases, and 10 bases had no gene match. CDR3 in DNA: TGTGCCAGCAGCCTCCGGGACAGGGGGTGGGGAGCTTTCTTT. It yields the protein CASSLRDRGWGAFF.

This clonotype occurred a few times. Here the CDR3 DNA reads TGCAGTGCGGGGGGACCGTCGGCCGAGGCCCAGTACTTC. This codes for CSAGGPSAEAQYF. The chain uses TRBV20-1 and TRBJ2-5, with a weak D call TRBD2 (6 bases). Deletions cut 6 bases from V and 9 bases from J, with 20 bases between. The CDR3 has 13 residues. Germline lookup yields CDR1 DFQATT and CDR2 SNEGSKA (reference sequence).

This clonotype was detected many times. V is TRBV12-3 or TRBV12-4 and J is TRBJ2-3; the D gene is possibly TRBD2 (7 bases). The CDR3 length is 14 residues. Trimming pared 7 bases from V and 0 bases from J, leaving 11 bases between. The CDR3 bases are TGTGCCAGCACTGCGGGGGCTAGCACAGATACGCAGTATTTT. Protein product: CASTAGASTDTQYF.

This sequence joins TRBV18 and TRBJ2-7, with D perhaps matching TRBD1 or TRBD2 (5 bases each). Germline assignment: CDR1 KGHSH and CDR2 LQKENI. V was trimmed by 4 bases and J by 3 bases, leaving 13 bases between them. This CDR3 region has 14 residues. CDR3 in DNA: TGTGCCAGCTCACGGGGGAGTACCCTCTACGAGCAGTACTTC. It codes for CASSRGSTLYEQYF.

This clonotype turned up a few times. The chain joins TRBV6-1 to TRBJ2-2; D is possibly TRBD1 (5 bases). V was trimmed by 6 bases and J by 5 bases, leaving 10 bases between them. This CDR3 is 13 amino acids long. Looked up from germline, CDR1 is MNHNS and CDR2 is SASEGT. The CDR3 loop reads CASSHDSTGELFF. The DNA for the CDR3 is TGTGCCAGCAGCCACGACAGTACCGGGGAGCTGTTTTTT.

This clonotype was counted ten times or more. In DNA, the CDR3 is TGTGCCAGCAGAGCTAGCTGGCGGAACACCGGGGAGCTGTTTTTT. Translation gives CASRASWRNTGELFF. The chain combines TRBV2 with TRBJ2-2, with a possible D match to TRBD2 (5 bases). Trimming took off 6 bases at V and 1 base at J, with 12 bases between the two ends. CDR3 length: 15 residues. Germline V gives CDR1 SNHLY, CDR2 FYNNEI.

This clonotype was counted ten times or more. The chain couples TRBV15 to TRBJ1-2, with 9 bases aligning to TRBD1. This CDR3 is 16 amino acids long. The germline gives CDR1 LNHNV, CDR2 YYDKDF (reference sequence). V was clipped by 3 bases and J by 6 bases; unmatched bases: 11. This CDR3 reads CATSRTPGQGIHGYTF. The CDR3 DNA sequence: TGTGCCACCAGCAGGACTCCGGGACAGGGCATCCATGGCTACACCTTC.

This clonotype is medium-sized in the sample. This sequence joins TRBV30 and TRBJ2-2, with no clear D. CDR1 GTSNPN and CDR2 SVGIG come from the germline V gene (reference sequence). This CDR3 is built from 14 residues. Trimming removed 3 bases at V and 3 bases at J, with 11 bases between. CDR3 in amino acids: CAWRDNFDTGELFF. The CDR3 DNA reads as TGTGCCTGGAGAGACAATTTTGACACCGGGGAGCTGTTTTTT. The full variable domain, with the rest looked up from reference TRBV30 and TRBJ2-2, is SQTIHQWPATLVQPVGSPLSLECTVEGTSNPNLYWYRQAAGRGLQLLFYSVGIGQISSEVPQNLSASRPQDRQFILSSKKLLLSDSGFYLCAWRDNFDTGELFFGEGSRLTVL.

There are a few counts of this clonotype. The chain joins TRBV13 to TRBJ2-1; a possible D gene is TRBD2 (6 bases). V lost 7 bases to trimming and J lost 8 bases, with 24 bases between them. The CDR3 runs 16 residues. CDR1 is PRHDT, CDR2 FYEKMQ, per germline (reference sequence). The CDR3 protein is CASIPLGTGATHEQFF. The CDR3 bases are TGTGCCAGCATCCCGCTTGGAACGGGAGCAACCCATGAGCAGTTCTTC. Variable domain in full (rest from reference TRBV13 and TRBJ2-1): AAGVIQSPRHLIKEKRETATLKCYPIPRHDTVYWYQQGPGQDPQFLISFYEKMQSDKGSIPDRFSAQQFSDYHSELNMSSLELGDSALYFCASIPLGTGATHEQFFGPGTRLTVL.